The 24 T cell receptor beta chains presented below share a single source sample, sequenced in a study of blood T cell repertoires in COVID-19. Some clones are missing from TCRdb's copy, which holds only in-frame ones; the method was immunoSEQ multiplex PCR. The sample lists about 220,000 clones, 82% seen once, with 3% to 4.5% in the top ten. Material: peripheral blood. These receptors all come from a woman older than 75 with acute or convalescent COVID-19.

The V call is TRBV5-1, the J call TRBJ1-1, with 9 positions matching TRBD1. The length of the CDR3 is 15 residues. CDR1 and CDR2 (germline): SGHRS, YFSETQ. The V gene end was trimmed by 4 bases and the J gene end by 0 bases; junction bases not matched to a gene: 4. CDR3: CASSPDRGMNTEAFF. The CDR3 DNA reads as TGCGCCAGCAGCCCGGACAGGGGAATGAACACTGAAGCTTTCTTT.

The rearrangement uses TRBV19 and TRBJ1-1; no reliable D call. Germline CDR1 reads LNHDA; CDR2 reads SQIVND (reference sequence). Trimming removed 7 bases at V and 8 bases at J, with 14 bases between. The CDR3 runs 12 residues. In nucleotides, the CDR3 is TGTGCCAGTACCGCGACCCCGGGGGAAGCTTTCTTT. Translated: CASTATPGEAFF.

This chain connects TRBV5-1 to TRBJ2-7, with TRBD1 identical over 7 bases. The CDR3 contains 15 residues. V was pared by 4 bases and J by 4 bases, with 11 bases of the junction left unmatched. Looked up from germline, CDR1 is SGHRS and CDR2 is YFSETQ. The CDR3 nucleotides read TGCGCCAGCAGCATGGACAGGCTAAAAGGATACGAGCAGTACTTC. Its protein is CASSMDRLKGYEQYF.

The chain uses TRBV29-1 and TRBJ1-2, with 10 bases fitting TRBD1. V was clipped by 7 bases and J by 5 bases; unmatched bases: 7. The CDR3 spans 13 residues. Germline V gene sequence: CDR1 SQVTM, CDR2 ANQGSEA. The CDR3 here is CSAGTGEGYGYTF. CDR3 in DNA: TGCAGCGCAGGGACAGGGGAGGGGTATGGCTACACCTTC. The variable domain in full, completed from reference TRBV29-1 and TRBJ1-2, reads SAVISQKPSRDICQRGTSLTIQCQVDSQVTMMFWYRQQPGQSLTLIATANQGSEATYESGFVIDKFPISRPNLTFSTLTVSNMSPEDSSIYLCSAGTGEGYGYTFGSGTRLTVV.

The chain uses TRBV5-1 and TRBJ2-2, with D possibly being TRBD1 (6 bases). Germline V lookup: CDR1 SGHRS, CDR2 YFSETQ. Trimming shortened V by 7 bases and J by 4 bases, and 20 bases separated the two germline ends. This CDR3 contains 16 residues. The CDR3 here is CASQFTSGVTTGELFF. For the CDR3, the DNA is TGCGCCAGCCAATTTACCTCAGGGGTTACCACCGGGGAGCTGTTTTTT.

This clone turned up a few times. The DNA for the CDR3 is TGTGCCAGCAGCCTCGGACTAGCGGGGGGGCAGGGCGAGCAGTTCTTC. As protein: CASSLGLAGGQGEQFF. The chain uses TRBV11-1 and TRBJ2-1; 15 bases map to TRBD2. This CDR3 contains 16 residues. After removal of 5 bases from V and 10 bases from J, the junction contained 9 bases not matched to a gene. The germline CDR1 and CDR2 sequences are SGHAT and FQDESV (reference sequence).

This clone was observed once. This chain connects TRBV19 to TRBJ2-3, with D perhaps matching TRBD1 (5 bases). The CDR3 sequence is 13 residues long. CDR1 LNHDA and CDR2 SQIVND come from the germline V gene (reference sequence). V dropped 7 bases and J dropped 2 bases, with 10 bases sitting between them. CDR3 residues: CASTGQITDTQYF. In DNA form, the CDR3 reads TGTGCCAGTACTGGACAAATCACAGATACGCAGTATTTT.

The V call is TRBV9, the J call TRBJ2-7; weak D call: TRBD2 (6 bases). Germline CDR1 reads SGDLS; CDR2 reads YYNGEE. V lost 4 bases and J 5 bases, leaving 16 bases between the germline ends. The CDR3 runs to 14 residues. In nucleotides, the CDR3 is TGTGCCAGCAGCTCCTCCGGGACTTTAAACGAGCAGTACTTC. Translated, it gives CASSSSGTLNEQYF. The variable domain in full, completed from reference TRBV9 and TRBJ2-7, reads DSGVTQTPKHLITATGQRVTLRCSPRSGDLSVYWYQQSLDQGLQFLIQYYNGEERAKGNILERFSAQQFPDLHSELNLSSLELGDSALYFCASSSSGTLNEQYFGPGTRLTVT.

The chain employs TRBV6-5 and TRBJ1-2; 7 nucleotides agree with TRBD1. This CDR3 region has 14 residues. CDR1 is MNHEY and CDR2 is SVGAGI in the germline V gene. With V trimmed by 5 bases and J by 6 bases, 9 bases remained unmatched. CDR3 loop: CASSTMTGIHGYTF. DNA for the CDR3: TGTGCCAGCAGTACCATGACAGGGATTCATGGCTACACCTTC.

The chain joins TRBV10-3 to TRBJ1-1; D gene ambiguous. The CDR3 totals 13 residues. Trimming stripped 8 bases from V and 2 bases from J, with 12 bases between. Germline V CDR1 and CDR2: ENHRY, SYGVKD. CDR3 sequence (DNA): TGTGCCATCGCTGCGGGCCGCAACACTGAAGCTTTCTTT. Protein product: CAIAAGRNTEAFF.

The J gene is TRBJ1-4, the V gene TRBV3-1 (or the pseudogene TRBV3-2); the match to TRBD1 covers 9 bases. CDR1 LGHDT and CDR2 YNNKEL come from the germline V gene (reference sequence). Germline trimming cut 6 bases from V and 8 bases from J; bases unmatched to any gene: 7. CDR3 size: 14 residues. The CDR3 protein is CASSNRGLREKLFF. CDR3 bases: TGTGCCAGCAGTAACAGGGGGCTACGGGAAAAACTGTTTTTT.

The J gene is TRBJ2-7, the V gene TRBV9; 8 positions match TRBD2. V shed 4 bases and J 0 bases; nucleotides not matched to a gene: 6. Germline lookup yields CDR1 SGDLS and CDR2 YYNGEE. CDR3 length: 15 amino acids. The CDR3 reads CASSFSGASSYEQYF. CDR3 sequence (DNA): TGTGCCAGCAGCTTTAGCGGGGCGAGCTCCTACGAGCAGTACTTC.

The rearrangement uses TRBV7-6 and TRBJ2-3; D not certain. Germline V gene sequence: CDR1 SGHVS, CDR2 FNYEAQ. The CDR3 runs to 17 residues. V lost 5 bases to trimming and J lost 0 bases, with 18 bases between them. The CDR3 DNA reads TGTGCCAGCAGCCCAGGATCTGCAACATCTAGCACAGATACGCAGTATTTT. As protein: CASSPGSATSSTDTQYF.

A single count supports this clone. The chain has TRBV7-2 and TRBJ2-7; D unresolved. The CDR3 is 14 amino acids. Germline CDR1 is SGHTA and CDR2 is FQGNSA. The ends were cut back, 2 bases at V and 2 bases at J, with 10 bases in the middle. The CDR3 region is CASSLSSVAYEQYF. The CDR3 nucleotides read TGTGCCAGCAGCTTAAGCAGCGTGGCCTACGAGCAGTACTTC.

This chain uses TRBV12-5 with TRBJ2-6, with 7 bases that match TRBD1. The germline CDR1 and CDR2 sequences are LGHNT and FRNRAP. This CDR3 is 22 amino acids long. The V and J ends lost 3 bases and 0 bases, in that order; junction bases with no gene match: 20. DNA for the CDR3: TGTGCTAGTGGTTTTATTTCGAGAGGGGGCCTGTCGGTCCTCTCTGGGGCCAACGTCCTGACTTTC. This gives the protein CASGFISRGGLSVLSGANVLTF.

The chain has TRBV5-6 and TRBJ1-1; 7 bases fit TRBD1. This CDR3 is 14 amino acids long. Trimming at V came to 3 bases and at J to 9 bases, leaving 11 bases not matched to a gene. Germline values: CDR1 SGHDT, CDR2 YYEEEE. The CDR3: CASSYYRRGLKAFF. CDR3 in DNA: TGTGCCAGCAGCTATTATAGGAGGGGGCTTAAAGCTTTCTTT.

V and J are TRBV6-5 and TRBJ1-1; 9 bases agree with TRBD1. CDR1 is MNHEY and CDR2 is SVGAGI in the germline V gene. Unmatched junction bases numbered 2, after V lost 6 bases and J lost 0 bases. The CDR3 extends over 14 amino acids. The chain's CDR3 is CASRGTGMNTEAFF. The CDR3 DNA follows: TGTGCCAGCAGGGGGACAGGGATGAACACTGAAGCTTTCTTT.

The chain joins TRBV29-1 to TRBJ1-1; TRBD1 matches 10 bases. CDR1 is SQVTM and CDR2 is ANQGSEA in the germline V gene. The V segment lost 6 bases and the J segment 0 bases; nucleotides outside the gene matches: 7. This CDR3 spans 15 amino acids. CDR3 bases: TGCAGCGTGGGAAGGGGACAGGGGCTGAACACTGAAGCTTTCTTT. Translated, it gives CSVGRGQGLNTEAFF.

This chain connects TRBV28 to TRBJ1-2, with D maybe TRBD1 (6 bases). The ends were cut back, 1 base at V and 1 base at J, with 13 bases in the middle. The germline V gene encodes CDR1 MDHEN and CDR2 SYDVKM. The CDR3 has 16 amino acids. The CDR3 nucleotides read TGTGCCAGCAGTTTATCAGGCCAGGGGTATAACTATGGCTACACCTTC. Translation: CASSLSGQGYNYGYTF.

The chain's CDR3 is CASSPKRNGELFF. The CDR3 DNA sequence: TGTGCCAGCAGTCCCAAGCGAAACGGGGAGCTGTTTTTT. The rearrangement links TRBV27 to TRBJ2-2; D uncertain. Germline CDR1 and CDR2: MNHEY and SMNVEV (reference sequence). The CDR3 consists of 13 residues. Trimming cost V 5 bases and J 7 bases, with 11 bases left between them.

J is TRBJ1-5 and V is TRBV21-1. TRBV21-1 is a pseudogene segment. CDR3 length equals 17 residues. The CDR3 DNA sequence: TGTGCCAGCAGGGGGGAGGGGGTAAGTTATAGCAATCAGCCCCAGCATTTT. This gives the protein CASRGEGVSYSNQPQHF.

The chain is built from TRBV6-5 and TRBJ1-1, with 10 bases aligning to TRBD1. With V trimmed by 5 bases and J by 5 bases, 5 bases remained unmatched. This CDR3 region has 14 residues. Germline V gives CDR1 MNHEY, CDR2 SVGAGI. The CDR3 sequence: CASSHRDRGTEAFF. In nucleotides, the CDR3 is TGTGCCAGCAGTCACCGGGACAGGGGAACTGAAGCTTTCTTT.

The rearrangement uses TRBV7-9 and TRBJ1-2; 9 bases map to TRBD1. Per germline, CDR1 SEHNR and CDR2 FQNEAQ (reference sequence). V shed 3 bases and J 4 bases; nucleotides not matched to a gene: 6. The CDR3 has 15 residues. CDR3 sequence (DNA): TGTGCCAGCAGCTTTACAGGGGGCCTCGGCTATGGCTACACCTTC. Translating gives CASSFTGGLGYGYTF.

CDR3 in DNA: TGTGCCACCAGCAGTTTCGGGACAAACACCGGGGAGCTGTTTTTT. Amino acid sequence: CATSSFGTNTGELFF. The chain recombines TRBV15 with TRBJ2-2; perhaps TRBD1 as D (6 bases). Between the trimmed V and J ends, which lost 3 bases and 2 bases, there was a span of 10 bases. The CDR3 sequence is 15 residues long. CDR1 and CDR2 from the germline V gene are LNHNV and YYDKDF (reference sequence).